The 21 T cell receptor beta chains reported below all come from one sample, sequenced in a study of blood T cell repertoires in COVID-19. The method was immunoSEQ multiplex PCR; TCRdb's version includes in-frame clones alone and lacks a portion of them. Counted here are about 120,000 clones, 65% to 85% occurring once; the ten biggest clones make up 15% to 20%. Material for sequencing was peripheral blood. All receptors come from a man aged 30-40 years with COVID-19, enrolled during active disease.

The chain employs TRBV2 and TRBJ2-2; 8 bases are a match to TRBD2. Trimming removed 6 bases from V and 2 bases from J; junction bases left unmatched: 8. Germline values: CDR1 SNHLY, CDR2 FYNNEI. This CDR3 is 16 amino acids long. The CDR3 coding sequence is TGTGCCAGCAGAACCACTAGCGGAGATAACACCGGGGAGCTGTTTTTT. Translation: CASRTTSGDNTGELFF.

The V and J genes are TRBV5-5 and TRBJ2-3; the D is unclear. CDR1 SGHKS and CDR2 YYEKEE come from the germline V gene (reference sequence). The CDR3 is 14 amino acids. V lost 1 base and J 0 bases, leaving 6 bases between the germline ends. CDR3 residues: CASSLFPSTDTQYF. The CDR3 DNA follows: TGTGCCAGCAGCTTGTTTCCGAGCACAGATACGCAGTATTTT.

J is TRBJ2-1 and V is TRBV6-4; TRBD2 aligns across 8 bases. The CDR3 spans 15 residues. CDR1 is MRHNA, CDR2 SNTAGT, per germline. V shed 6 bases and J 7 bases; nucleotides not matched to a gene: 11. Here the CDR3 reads CASRAGASGFNEQFF. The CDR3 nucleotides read TGTGCCAGCAGAGCCGGCGCTAGCGGGTTTAATGAGCAGTTCTTC.

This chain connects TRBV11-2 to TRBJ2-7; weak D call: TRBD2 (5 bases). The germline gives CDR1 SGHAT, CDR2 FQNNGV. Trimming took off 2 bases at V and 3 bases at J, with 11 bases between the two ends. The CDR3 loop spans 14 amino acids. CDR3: CASSLSSGRYEQYF. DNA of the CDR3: TGTGCCAGCAGCTTATCGAGCGGCCGCTACGAGCAGTACTTC. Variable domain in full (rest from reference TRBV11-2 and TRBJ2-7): EAGVAQSPRYKIIEKRQSVAFWCNPISGHATLYWYQQILGQGPKLLIQFQNNGVVDDSQLPKDRFSAERLKGVDSTLKIQPAKLEDSAVYLCASSLSSGRYEQYFGPGTRLTVT.

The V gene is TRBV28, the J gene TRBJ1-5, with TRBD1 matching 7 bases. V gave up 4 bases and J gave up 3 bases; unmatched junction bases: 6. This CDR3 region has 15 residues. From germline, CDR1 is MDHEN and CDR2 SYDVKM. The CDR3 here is CASSYTDRDNQPQHF. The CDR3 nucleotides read TGTGCCAGCAGTTATACCGACAGGGACAATCAGCCCCAGCATTTT.

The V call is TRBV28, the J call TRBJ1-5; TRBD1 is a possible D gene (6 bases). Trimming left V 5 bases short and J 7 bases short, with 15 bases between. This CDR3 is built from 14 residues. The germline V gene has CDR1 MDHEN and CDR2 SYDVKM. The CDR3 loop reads CASSQGGAGQPQHF. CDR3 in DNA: TGTGCCAGCAGTCAAGGGGGGGCCGGACAGCCCCAGCATTTT.

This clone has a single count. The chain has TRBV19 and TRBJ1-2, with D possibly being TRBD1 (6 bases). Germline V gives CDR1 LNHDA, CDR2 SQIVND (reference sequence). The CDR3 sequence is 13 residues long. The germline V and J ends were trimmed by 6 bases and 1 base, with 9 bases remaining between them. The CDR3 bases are TGTGCCAGTAGGGACAGCCTTAACTATGGCTACACCTTC. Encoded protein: CASRDSLNYGYTF. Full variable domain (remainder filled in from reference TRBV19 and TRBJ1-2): DGGITQSPKYLFRKEGQNVTLSCEQNLNHDAMYWYRQDPGQGLRLIYYSQIVNDFQKGDIAEGYSVSREKKESFPLTVTSAQKNPTAFYLCASRDSLNYGYTFGSGTRLTVV.

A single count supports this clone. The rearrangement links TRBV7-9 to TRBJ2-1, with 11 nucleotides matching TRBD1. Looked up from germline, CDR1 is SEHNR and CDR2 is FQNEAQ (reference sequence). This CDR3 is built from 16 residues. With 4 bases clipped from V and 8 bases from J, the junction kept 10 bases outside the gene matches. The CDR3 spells CASSSRTGGAWDEQFF. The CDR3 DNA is TGTGCCAGCAGCTCGAGGACAGGGGGCGCGTGGGATGAGCAGTTCTTC.

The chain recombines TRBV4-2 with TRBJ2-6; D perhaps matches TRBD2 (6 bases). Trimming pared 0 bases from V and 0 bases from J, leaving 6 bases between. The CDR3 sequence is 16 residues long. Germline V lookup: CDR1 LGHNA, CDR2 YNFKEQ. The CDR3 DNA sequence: TGTGCCAGCAGCCAAGAGCGGGGCTCTGGGGCCAACGTCCTGACTTTC. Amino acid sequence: CASSQERGSGANVLTF.

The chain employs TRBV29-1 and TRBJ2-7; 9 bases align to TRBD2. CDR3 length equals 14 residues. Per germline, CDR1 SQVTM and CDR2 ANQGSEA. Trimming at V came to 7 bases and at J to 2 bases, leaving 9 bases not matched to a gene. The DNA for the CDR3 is TGCAGCGCCCAATGGGGCGGGAGGGCCTACGAGCAGTACTTC. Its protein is CSAQWGGRAYEQYF.

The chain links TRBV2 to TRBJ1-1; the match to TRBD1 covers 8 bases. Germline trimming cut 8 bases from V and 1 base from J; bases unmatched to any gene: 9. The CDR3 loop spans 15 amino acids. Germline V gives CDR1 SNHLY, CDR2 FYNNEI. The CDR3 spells CASGDIGTGNTEAFF. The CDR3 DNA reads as TGTGCCAGCGGCGACATCGGGACAGGGAACACTGAAGCTTTCTTT.

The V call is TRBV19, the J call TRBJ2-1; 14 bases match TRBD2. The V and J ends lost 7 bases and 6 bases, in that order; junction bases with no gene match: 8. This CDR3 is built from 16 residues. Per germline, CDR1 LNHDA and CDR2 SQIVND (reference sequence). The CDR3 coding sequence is TGTGCCAGTACCCAGACTAGCGGGGGGGCTTCCAATGAGCAGTTCTTC. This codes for CASTQTSGGASNEQFF.

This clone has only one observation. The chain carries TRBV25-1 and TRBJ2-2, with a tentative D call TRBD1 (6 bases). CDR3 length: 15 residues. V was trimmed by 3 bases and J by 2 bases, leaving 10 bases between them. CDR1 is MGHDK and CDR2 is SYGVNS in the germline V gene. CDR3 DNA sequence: TGTGCCAGCAGTGAGTGGACAGATAACACCGGGGAGCTGTTTTTT. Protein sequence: CASSEWTDNTGELFF.

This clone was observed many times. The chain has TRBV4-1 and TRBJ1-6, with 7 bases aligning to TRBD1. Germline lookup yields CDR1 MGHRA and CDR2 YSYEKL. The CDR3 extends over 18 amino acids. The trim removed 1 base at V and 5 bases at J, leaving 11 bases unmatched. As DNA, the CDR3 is TGCGCCAGCAGCCAAGCTACAGGGGCCTGGGGGCATAATTCACCCCTCCACTTT. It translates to CASSQATGAWGHNSPLHF.

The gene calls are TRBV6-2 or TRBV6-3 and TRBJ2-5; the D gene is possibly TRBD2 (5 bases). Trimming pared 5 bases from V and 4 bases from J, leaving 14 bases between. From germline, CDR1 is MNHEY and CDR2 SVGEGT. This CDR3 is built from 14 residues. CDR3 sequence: CASSTTRRLETQYF. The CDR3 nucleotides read TGTGCCAGCAGTACAACTAGGCGCCTAGAGACCCAGTACTTC.

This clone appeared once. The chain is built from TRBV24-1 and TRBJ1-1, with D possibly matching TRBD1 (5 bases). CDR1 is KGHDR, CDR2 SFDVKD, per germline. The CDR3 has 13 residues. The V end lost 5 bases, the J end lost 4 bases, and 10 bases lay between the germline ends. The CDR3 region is CATSVGGSTEAFF. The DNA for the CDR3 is TGTGCCACCAGTGTTGGGGGGAGCACTGAAGCTTTCTTT.

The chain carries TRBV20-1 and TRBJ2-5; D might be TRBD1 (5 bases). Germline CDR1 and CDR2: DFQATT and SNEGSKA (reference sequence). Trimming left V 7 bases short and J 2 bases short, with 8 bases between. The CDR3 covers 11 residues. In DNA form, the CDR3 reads TGCAGTGGGGGCAGTCAAGAGACCCAGTACTTC. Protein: CSGGSQETQYF.

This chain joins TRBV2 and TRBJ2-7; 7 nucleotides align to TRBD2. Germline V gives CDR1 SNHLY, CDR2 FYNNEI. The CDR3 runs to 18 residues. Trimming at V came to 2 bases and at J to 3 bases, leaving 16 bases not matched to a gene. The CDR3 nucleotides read TGTGCCAGCAGTGAAAGGCTCAGATCGAACCAGCGGGACTACGAGCAGTACTTC. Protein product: CASSERLRSNQRDYEQYF.

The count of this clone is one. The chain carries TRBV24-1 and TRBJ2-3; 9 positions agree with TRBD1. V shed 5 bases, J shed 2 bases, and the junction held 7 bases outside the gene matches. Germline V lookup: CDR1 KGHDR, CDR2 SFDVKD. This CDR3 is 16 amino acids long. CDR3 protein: CATSGGQGPNTDTQYF. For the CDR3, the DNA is TGTGCCACCAGTGGGGGACAGGGACCAAACACAGATACGCAGTATTTT.

CDR3 in amino acids: CATSDNSVEQYF. For the CDR3, the DNA is TGTGCCACCAGTGACAACTCGGTCGAGCAGTACTTC. V is TRBV24-1 and J is TRBJ2-7; D uncertain. CDR3 length: 12 amino acids. Looked up from germline, CDR1 is KGHDR and CDR2 is SFDVKD. The V and J ends lost 4 bases and 6 bases respectively, with 9 bases between them.

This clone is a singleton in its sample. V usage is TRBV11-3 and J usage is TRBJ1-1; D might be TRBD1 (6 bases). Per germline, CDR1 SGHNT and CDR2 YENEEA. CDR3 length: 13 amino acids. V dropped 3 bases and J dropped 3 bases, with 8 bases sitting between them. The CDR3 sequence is CASSFRQDTEAFF. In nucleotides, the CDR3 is TGTGCCAGCAGCTTTAGACAGGACACTGAAGCTTTCTTT.